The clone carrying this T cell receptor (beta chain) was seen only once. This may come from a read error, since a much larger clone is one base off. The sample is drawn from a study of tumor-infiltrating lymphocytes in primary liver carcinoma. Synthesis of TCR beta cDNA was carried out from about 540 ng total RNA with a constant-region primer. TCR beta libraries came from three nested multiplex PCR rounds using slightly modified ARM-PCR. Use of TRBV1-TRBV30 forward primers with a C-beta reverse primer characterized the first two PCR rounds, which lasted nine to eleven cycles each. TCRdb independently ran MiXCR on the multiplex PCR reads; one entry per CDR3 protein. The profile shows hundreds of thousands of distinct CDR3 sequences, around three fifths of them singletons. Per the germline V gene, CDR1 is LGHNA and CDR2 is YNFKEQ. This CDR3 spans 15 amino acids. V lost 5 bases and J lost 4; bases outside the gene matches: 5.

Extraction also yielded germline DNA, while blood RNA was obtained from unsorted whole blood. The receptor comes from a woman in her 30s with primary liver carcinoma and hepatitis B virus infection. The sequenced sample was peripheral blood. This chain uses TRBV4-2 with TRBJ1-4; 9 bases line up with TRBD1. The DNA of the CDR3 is TGTGCCAGCAGCGGACAGGGGTACCTTAATGAAAAACTGTTTTTT. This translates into CASSGQGYLNEKLFF.